This TCR beta chain was recorded in a study of blood T cell repertoires in COVID-19. Study background: Donors in the United States, Italy and Spain gave samples during acute or convalescent COVID-19. PBMCs, B-cell-depleted T cells, or T cells provided the cDNA or gDNA that made up the material.

The CDR3 spans 14 residues. V shed 4 bases and J shed 2 bases, with 9 bases lying between them. Germline-derived CDR1 and CDR2 are SGHRS and YFSETQ. Under the authors' procedure: Using reference gene primer amplification, nucleated cell counts were estimated. The repertoire was sequenced with immunoSEQ multiplex PCR; TCRdb's copy has only in-frame clones and lacks some. That table furnishes V, J and clone size, whereas the DNA furnished D and trimming. This sample has around 170,000 clones, with around four fifths found just once. Sequencing was performed on peripheral blood. This TCR came from a man aged 70 or older with active or convalescent COVID-19. The J gene is TRBJ2-2, the V gene TRBV5-1; maybe TRBD1 (5 bases). The CDR3 is CASSRDSNTGELFF. CDR3 in DNA: TGCGCCAGCAGCCGCGACAGCAACACCGGGGAGCTGTTTTTT. The full variable domain, with the rest looked up from reference TRBV5-1 and TRBJ2-2, is KAGVTQTPRYLIKTRGQQVTLSCSPISGHRSVSWYQQTPGQGLQFLFEYFSETQRNKGNFPGRFSGRQFSNSRSEMNVSTLELGDSALYLCASSRDSNTGELFFGEGSRLTVL.